This T cell receptor (beta chain) came from a study of pediatric ulcerative colitis. Broader study findings: Acute severe colitis showed lower rectal diversity from clonal expansions.

This was a survey-level run. The repertoire was sequenced with immunoSEQ multiplex PCR; TCRdb's copy has only in-frame clones and lacks some. The sample shows fewer than 20,000 clones, roughly 80% of them seen only once. The germline CDR1 and CDR2 sequences are MGHDK and SYGVNS. Trimming took 7 bases from V and 0 from J, leaving 10 bases between them. The CDR3 contains 13 residues. Rectal tissue came from one to two pinch biopsies taken at colonoscopy. In regard to this clone: Its specificity is unknown.

The TCR originated in a boy aged 5-17 years who was a control in a study of pediatric ulcerative colitis. The chain uses TRBV25-1 and TRBJ2-7; D unclear. The specimen sequenced was gut tissue. CDR3 residues: CASTQDRSYEQYF. The CDR3 DNA is TGTGCCAGCACCCAAGATCGCTCCTACGAGCAGTACTTC.